The sample holds one count of the clone carrying this T cell receptor beta chain. This sample is drawn from a study of shared clonotypes between healthy human individuals. Per the original data handling: With immunoSEQ giving junction-only sequences and no quality scores, filtering differed. Method: immunoSEQ multiplex PCR; TCRdb's copy keeps in-frame clones and lacks some. D and trimming were read from the DNA, whereas the V and J calls and clone size are those reported in that table. In the table there are roughly 1,500,000 clones, 98% of which are singletons. The sample taken for sequencing was naive CD4+ T cells sorted from blood. Subset in this sample: CD45RA+ positively selected. The receptor was isolated from a man aged 25 to 45 in good health.

The CDR3 sequence is CATRRTSGPTGELFF. In DNA, the CDR3 is TGTGCCACCAGGCGTACTTCGGGGCCCACCGGGGAGCTGTTTTTT. The chain couples TRBV15 to TRBJ2-2; D might be TRBD1 or TRBD2, each matching 5 bases. Germline V lookup: CDR1 LNHNV, CDR2 YYDKDF (reference sequence). Trimming cost V 6 bases and J 4 bases, with 15 bases left between them. CDR3 length: 15 residues.